The rows below give T cell receptor beta chains drawn from one sample of a study of blood T cell repertoires in COVID-19. TCRdb keeps only in-frame clones here, not all; method: immunoSEQ multiplex PCR. The table lists roughly 35,000 clones, about four fifths of them singletons. Sequenced input: peripheral blood. The receptors come from a man of 80 years or more with acute or convalescent COVID-19. CDR3s include the opening cysteine and the closing phenylalanine or tryptophan. Each record gives: D gene, clone size, V gene, J gene, CDR3 protein, CDR3 DNA. A D gene is named only where the DNA matches it firmly. Clone sizes are given selectively: once, few, many, or a class where the clone is expanded.

D gene: NA
clone size: NA
V gene: TRBV7-2
J gene: TRBJ2-2
CDR3 protein: CASRVAESAFGELFF
CDR3 DNA: TGTGCCAGCAGGGTGGCGGAGAGCGCCTTCGGGGAGCTGTTTTTT

D gene: NA
clone size: few
V gene: TRBV5-1
J gene: TRBJ2-5
CDR3 protein: CASFEGGETQYF
CDR3 DNA: TGCGCCAGCTTCGAGGGGGGGGAGACCCAGTACTTC

D gene: NA
clone size: NA
V gene: TRBV18
J gene: TRBJ1-3
CDR3 protein: CASSLLYRGGEEENTIYF
CDR3 DNA: TGTGCCAGCTCACTCCTGTACCGAGGGGGTGAAGAGGAAAACACCATATATTTT

D gene: TRBD1
clone size: NA
V gene: TRBV6-6
J gene: TRBJ1-1
CDR3 protein: CASSPTGVFEAFF
CDR3 DNA: TGTGCCAGCAGCCCGACAGGGGTCTTTGAAGCTTTCTTT

D gene: TRBD1
clone size: NA
V gene: TRBV7-9
J gene: TRBJ2-2
CDR3 protein: CASSSGTGGIGELFF
CDR3 DNA: TGTGCCAGCAGCTCGGGGACAGGGGGTATCGGGGAGCTGTTTTTT

D gene: TRBD1
clone size: NA
V gene: TRBV3-1/TRBV3-2
J gene: TRBJ2-2
CDR3 protein: CASSPTGDANTGELFF
CDR3 DNA: TGTGCCAGCAGCCCGACAGGGGACGCGAACACCGGGGAGCTGTTTTTT

D gene: TRBD1
clone size: NA
V gene: TRBV6-5
J gene: TRBJ2-7
CDR3 protein: CASSYSWTGITYEQYF
CDR3 DNA: TGTGCCAGCAGTTACTCATGGACAGGTATTACCTACGAGCAGTACTTC

D gene: NA
clone size: NA
V gene: TRBV27
J gene: TRBJ1-4
CDR3 protein: CASSLLGSPPANEKLFF
CDR3 DNA: TGTGCCAGCAGTTTATTGGGCAGCCCGCCGGCTAATGAAAAACTGTTTTTT

D gene: NA
clone size: NA
V gene: TRBV5-1
J gene: TRBJ2-3
CDR3 protein: CASSAGMPITDTQYF
CDR3 DNA: TGCGCCAGCAGCGCCGGGATGCCGATAACAGATACGCAGTATTTT

D gene: TRBD2
clone size: NA
V gene: TRBV3-1/TRBV3-2
J gene: TRBJ2-5
CDR3 protein: CASSQRKGRGGETQYF
CDR3 DNA: TGTGCCAGCAGCCAAAGAAAAGGACGGGGAGGGGAGACCCAGTACTTC

D gene: NA
clone size: NA
V gene: TRBV7-8
J gene: TRBJ2-1
CDR3 protein: CASSRGYRDSYNEQFF
CDR3 DNA: TGTGCCAGCAGCCGAGGGTACCGAGACTCCTACAATGAGCAGTTCTTC

D gene: TRBD2
clone size: NA
V gene: TRBV15
J gene: TRBJ2-7
CDR3 protein: CATSTIQSAGASSYEQYF
CDR3 DNA: TGTGCCACCAGCACCATACAATCAGCGGGGGCGTCATCCTACGAGCAGTACTTC

D gene: NA
clone size: once
V gene: TRBV4-1
J gene: TRBJ1-3
CDR3 protein: CASSQAEGQRHSGNTIYF
CDR3 DNA: TGCGCCAGCAGCCAAGCCGAAGGACAGCGCCATTCTGGAAACACCATATATTTT

D gene: NA
clone size: NA
V gene: TRBV7-9
J gene: TRBJ2-5
CDR3 protein: CASSRTPFRTGGAETQYF
CDR3 DNA: TGTGCCAGCAGCCGAACCCCTTTTAGGACAGGCGGGGCAGAGACCCAGTACTTC

D gene: NA
clone size: NA
V gene: TRBV7-8
J gene: TRBJ1-2
CDR3 protein: CASSLTRVRDNYGYTF
CDR3 DNA: TGTGCCAGCAGCTTAACGCGAGTCCGGGATAACTATGGCTACACCTTC

D gene: TRBD1
clone size: NA
V gene: TRBV19
J gene: TRBJ1-5
CDR3 protein: CASESGTGNGQPQHF
CDR3 DNA: TGTGCCAGCGAATCGGGGACAGGGAACGGTCAGCCCCAGCATTTT

D gene: NA
clone size: few
V gene: TRBV10-2
J gene: TRBJ1-1
CDR3 protein: CASSVNSGNTEAFF
CDR3 DNA: TGCGCCAGCAGCGTAAATTCAGGAAACACTGAAGCTTTCTTT

D gene: TRBD1
clone size: NA
V gene: TRBV3-1/TRBV3-2
J gene: TRBJ2-1
CDR3 protein: CASSYWTGMNEQFF
CDR3 DNA: TGTGCCAGCAGCTATTGGACAGGGATGAATGAGCAGTTCTTC

D gene: TRBD1
clone size: NA
V gene: TRBV5-1
J gene: TRBJ1-6
CDR3 protein: CASTSRTGGHSPLHF
CDR3 DNA: TGCGCCAGCACATCACGGACAGGGGGGCATTCACCCCTCCACTTT

D gene: NA
clone size: NA
V gene: TRBV29-1
J gene: TRBJ2-3
CDR3 protein: CSARGGPDTQYF
CDR3 DNA: TGCAGCGCCAGGGGTGGCCCAGATACGCAGTATTTT

D gene: TRBD1
clone size: NA
V gene: TRBV4-1
J gene: TRBJ2-1
CDR3 protein: CASSQNRGLGFLF
CDR3 DNA: TGCGCCAGCAGCCAAAACAGGGGGCTAGGCTTCCTCTTC

D gene: TRBD1
clone size: NA
V gene: TRBV28
J gene: TRBJ2-5
CDR3 protein: CASSSWTGSQETQYF
CDR3 DNA: TGTGCCAGCAGTTCCTGGACAGGATCTCAAGAGACCCAGTACTTC

D gene: TRBD2
clone size: NA
V gene: TRBV27
J gene: TRBJ2-7
CDR3 protein: CASRRLAGTSSYEQYF
CDR3 DNA: TGTGCCAGCAGAAGACTAGCGGGGACTAGCTCCTACGAGCAGTACTTC

D gene: NA
clone size: once
V gene: TRBV15
J gene: TRBJ1-5
CDR3 protein: CATSRDAALQARYSNQPQHF
CDR3 DNA: TGTGCCACCAGCAGAGATGCCGCATTGCAGGCGAGATATAGCAATCAGCCCCAGCATTTT

D gene: NA
clone size: NA
V gene: TRBV11-1
J gene: TRBJ1-6
CDR3 protein: CASSSTASYSPLHF
CDR3 DNA: TGTGCCAGCAGCTCCACTGCATCCTATTCACCCCTCCACTTT

D gene: TRBD2
clone size: NA
V gene: TRBV7-3
J gene: TRBJ2-5
CDR3 protein: CASSLTAGEGLETQYF
CDR3 DNA: TGTGCCAGCAGCTTAACTGCGGGGGAGGGGTTGGAGACCCAGTACTTC

D gene: NA
clone size: once
V gene: TRBV30
J gene: TRBJ2-7
CDR3 protein: CASQSRATYEQYF
CDR3 DNA: TGTGCCTCGCAGAGCAGGGCCACCTACGAGCAGTACTTC

D gene: TRBD1
clone size: NA
V gene: TRBV6-6
J gene: TRBJ2-7
CDR3 protein: CASSRTGIEQYF
CDR3 DNA: TGTGCCAGCAGTAGGACAGGGATCGAGCAGTACTTC

D gene: NA
clone size: few
V gene: TRBV7-2
J gene: TRBJ1-4
CDR3 protein: CASSLWGGTNEKLFF
CDR3 DNA: TGTGCCAGCAGCTTGTGGGGGGGGACTAATGAAAAACTGTTTTTT

D gene: TRBD1
clone size: NA
V gene: TRBV5-1
J gene: TRBJ2-2
CDR3 protein: CASSPWTGSNTGELFF
CDR3 DNA: TGCGCCAGCAGCCCATGGACAGGGTCGAACACCGGGGAGCTGTTTTTT

D gene: NA
clone size: NA
V gene: TRBV6-5
J gene: TRBJ1-5
CDR3 protein: CASSYGRVGQPQHF
CDR3 DNA: TGTGCCAGCAGTTACGGCAGGGTCGGGCAGCCCCAGCATTTT

D gene: TRBD2
clone size: NA
V gene: TRBV5-1
J gene: TRBJ2-1
CDR3 protein: CASSLFLAGGGNEQFF
CDR3 DNA: TGCGCCAGCAGCTTGTTTCTAGCGGGGGGAGGGAATGAGCAGTTCTTC

D gene: TRBD2
clone size: NA
V gene: TRBV7-3
J gene: TRBJ2-7
CDR3 protein: CASSSGGGFYEQYF
CDR3 DNA: TGTGCCAGCAGCTCAGGCGGGGGGTTCTACGAGCAGTACTTC

D gene: NA
clone size: NA
V gene: TRBV4-1
J gene: TRBJ1-2
CDR3 protein: CASSQDPQGNYGYTF
CDR3 DNA: TGCGCCAGCAGCCAAGATCCCCAGGGGAACTATGGCTACACCTTC

D gene: NA
clone size: NA
V gene: TRBV6-1
J gene: TRBJ2-7
CDR3 protein: CASSEVRPSYEQYF
CDR3 DNA: TGTGCCAGCAGTGAGGTCAGGCCCTCCTACGAGCAGTACTTC

D gene: NA
clone size: NA
V gene: TRBV5-1
J gene: TRBJ1-4
CDR3 protein: CASSLGGSNEKLFF
CDR3 DNA: TGCGCCAGCAGCTTGGGGGGCTCTAATGAAAAACTGTTTTTT

D gene: NA
clone size: NA
V gene: TRBV10-1
J gene: TRBJ1-1
CDR3 protein: CASSDHDGGDAFF
CDR3 DNA: TGCGCCAGCAGTGATCACGACGGGGGAGACGCTTTCTTT

D gene: NA
clone size: NA
V gene: TRBV5-4
J gene: TRBJ2-3
CDR3 protein: CASSWGDTQYF
CDR3 DNA: TGTGCCAGCAGCTGGGGCGATACGCAGTATTTT

D gene: NA
clone size: once
V gene: TRBV5-4
J gene: TRBJ2-5
CDR3 protein: CASSLAGRTRTGETQYF
CDR3 DNA: TGTGCCAGCAGCTTGGCGGGGAGGACGAGGACCGGGGAGACCCAGTACTTC

D gene: NA
clone size: NA
V gene: TRBV11-3
J gene: TRBJ2-7
CDR3 protein: CASSLGPNHEQYF
CDR3 DNA: TGTGCCAGCAGCTTGGGCCCTAACCACGAGCAGTACTTC

D gene: NA
clone size: NA
V gene: TRBV18
J gene: TRBJ1-4
CDR3 protein: CASSPPDRTYNEKLFF
CDR3 DNA: TGTGCCAGCTCACCACCTGACAGGACTTATAATGAAAAACTGTTTTTT

D gene: TRBD2
clone size: NA
V gene: TRBV6-6
J gene: TRBJ2-5
CDR3 protein: CASSVIAGQETQYF
CDR3 DNA: TGTGCCAGCAGCGTAATAGCGGGACAAGAGACCCAGTACTTC

D gene: NA
clone size: NA
V gene: TRBV15
J gene: TRBJ1-5
CDR3 protein: CATSSRGADRQPQHF
CDR3 DNA: TGTGCCACCAGCAGCCGGGGGGCAGACAGGCAGCCCCAGCATTTT

D gene: TRBD1
clone size: NA
V gene: TRBV27
J gene: TRBJ1-5
CDR3 protein: CASSLYSVGTGLNQPQHF
CDR3 DNA: TGTGCCAGCAGTTTATACAGCGTAGGGACAGGGCTCAATCAGCCCCAGCATTTT

D gene: NA
clone size: NA
V gene: TRBV9
J gene: TRBJ2-3
CDR3 protein: CASSVGGPGDTQYF
CDR3 DNA: TGTGCCAGCAGCGTTGGCGGGCCGGGAGATACGCAGTATTTT

D gene: TRBD1
clone size: NA
V gene: TRBV30
J gene: TRBJ1-6
CDR3 protein: CAWKLGRGIYSPLHF
CDR3 DNA: TGTGCCTGGAAACTCGGCAGGGGGATTTATTCACCCCTCCACTTT

D gene: NA
clone size: few
V gene: TRBV19
J gene: TRBJ1-5
CDR3 protein: CASKVQGEDQPQHF
CDR3 DNA: TGTGCCAGTAAGGTCCAAGGGGAAGATCAGCCCCAGCATTTT

D gene: NA
clone size: NA
V gene: TRBV12-3/TRBV12-4
J gene: TRBJ1-1
CDR3 protein: CASSLFSGNEAFF
CDR3 DNA: TGTGCCAGCAGTTTATTTAGCGGAAATGAAGCTTTCTTT

D gene: TRBD1
clone size: NA
V gene: TRBV3-1/TRBV3-2
J gene: TRBJ1-1
CDR3 protein: CASSTTGGAGTEAFF
CDR3 DNA: TGTGCCAGCAGCACGACAGGGGGCGCTGGCACTGAAGCTTTCTTT

D gene: NA
clone size: NA
V gene: TRBV2
J gene: TRBJ1-2
CDR3 protein: CASSEARAGGYTF
CDR3 DNA: TGTGCCAGCAGTGAAGCGAGGGCGGGGGGCTACACCTTC

D gene: NA
clone size: few
V gene: TRBV29-1
J gene: TRBJ1-3
CDR3 protein: CSVEKDTGNTIYF
CDR3 DNA: TGCAGCGTTGAAAAGGACACTGGAAACACCATATATTTT

D gene: NA
clone size: NA
V gene: TRBV7-2
J gene: TRBJ1-6
CDR3 protein: CASSQTKTASPLHF
CDR3 DNA: TGTGCCAGCAGCCAGACTAAAACGGCTTCACCCCTCCACTTT

D gene: NA
clone size: NA
V gene: TRBV4-3
J gene: TRBJ2-4
CDR3 protein: CASSSRTVGAKNIQYF
CDR3 DNA: TGCGCCAGCAGCTCCCGGACAGTAGGAGCCAAAAACATTCAGTACTTC

D gene: NA
clone size: NA
V gene: TRBV5-5
J gene: TRBJ2-5
CDR3 protein: CASSLLPSETQYF
CDR3 DNA: TGTGCCAGCAGCCTACTCCCATCGGAGACCCAGTACTTC